This entry lists 8 T cell receptor beta chains sequenced from one sample in a study of blood T cell repertoires in COVID-19. Repertoires were generated with immunoSEQ multiplex PCR, while TCRdb's copy carries only in-frame clones and drops some. Seen here are a few hundred thousand clones, roughly 86% observed once, and the top ten hold less than 3.5%. Source material: peripheral blood. These receptors came from a human donor in a cohort sampled during active COVID-19.

This sequence joins TRBV9 and TRBJ2-5; 13 bases fit TRBD2. The CDR3 has 18 residues. V shed 0 bases, J shed 8 bases, and the junction held 13 bases outside the gene matches. Germline CDR1 reads SGDLS; CDR2 reads YYNGEE. CDR3 region: CASSVDRTSGGPIGTQYF. In DNA, the CDR3 is TGTGCCAGCAGCGTAGACAGGACTAGCGGGGGCCCCATCGGAACCCAGTACTTC.

The chain carries TRBV6-2 or TRBV6-3 and TRBJ1-2, with 7 bases aligning to TRBD1. This CDR3 is 14 amino acids long. The V gene's germline CDR1 is MNHEY and CDR2 SVGEGT. V was pared by 4 bases and J by 4 bases, with 6 bases of the junction left unmatched. In DNA, the CDR3 is TGTGCCAGCAGTTTCCCGGGACAGATCTATGGCTACACCTTC. Translating it yields CASSFPGQIYGYTF.

This chain connects TRBV20-1 to TRBJ2-1; perhaps D is TRBD1 or TRBD2 (6 bases each). V was shortened by 4 bases and J by 8 bases, with 15 bases between the two germline ends. Germline CDR1 and CDR2: DFQATT and SNEGSKA (reference sequence). The CDR3 sequence is 13 residues long. The CDR3 DNA sequence: TGCAGTGCTAATGAGGGGGAGGAGTATGAGCAGTTCTTC. Translated: CSANEGEEYEQFF.

The CDR3 DNA follows: TGCGCCAGCAGCGCCGGTCAAGAGACCCAGTACTTC. The encoded protein is CASSAGQETQYF. The chain carries TRBV5-1 and TRBJ2-5; D is unresolved. The V gene's germline CDR1 is SGHRS and CDR2 YFSETQ. The CDR3 runs to 12 residues. V lost 4 bases and J lost 2, with 6 bases in between.

This clone has a handful of counts. The chain recombines TRBV3-1 (or the pseudogene TRBV3-2) with TRBJ2-7, with 7 bases matching TRBD2. Germline-derived CDR1 and CDR2 are LGHDT and YNNKEL (reference sequence). The CDR3 is made up of 14 amino acids. V gave up 5 bases and J gave up 0 bases; unmatched junction bases: 4. The CDR3, as DNA: TGTGCCAGCAGCTACGGGGGGTACTCCTACGAGCAGTACTTC. Protein product: CASSYGGYSYEQYF.

This sequence joins TRBV7-9 and TRBJ2-2; D perhaps matches TRBD2 (7 bases). From germline, CDR1 is SEHNR and CDR2 FQNEAQ (reference sequence). V was clipped by 10 bases and J by 5 bases, with 17 bases between them. The CDR3 runs 14 residues. The CDR3 loop reads CATRGTLGTGELFF. The CDR3 nucleotides read TGTGCCACGCGGGGGACATTAGGGACCGGGGAGCTGTTTTTT.

The chain carries TRBV7-9 and TRBJ1-5, with 10 bases identical to TRBD1. Germline-derived CDR1 and CDR2 are SEHNR and FQNEAQ (reference sequence). The V and J ends lost 2 bases and 5 bases, in that order; junction bases with no gene match: 6. The CDR3 has 16 residues. CDR3 loop: CASSLWTGTGDQPQHF. CDR3 sequence (DNA): TGTGCCAGCAGCTTATGGACCGGGACAGGGGATCAGCCCCAGCATTTT.

With regard to this clone: Other DNA sequences in the same sample also yield this CDR3. The chain combines TRBV9 with TRBJ2-3; D perhaps matches TRBD1 (5 bases). Germline values: CDR1 SGDLS, CDR2 YYNGEE. The CDR3 covers 14 residues. V was clipped by 2 bases and J by 1 base, with 8 bases between them. The DNA for the CDR3 is TGTGCCAGCAGCGTGGGGCCCCGCACAGATACGCAGTATTTT. It translates to CASSVGPRTDTQYF.